The source of this TCR beta chain is a study of shared clonotypes between healthy human individuals. Study at large: The study drew on a couple of women and a few men aged 18 to 49 as donors. Whole-study results and caveats: For sorted subsets, rarefaction showed incomplete sequencing despite large depth. Researchers sampled blood only, noting tissue repertoires likely differ. Larger richness was generally estimated for naive than memory subsets.

Worth noting for this clone: What it recognizes is unknown.

CD45RO-negative cells were positively selected for CCR7, leaving out terminally differentiated effector memory CD45RA+ cells. The repertoire was sequenced with immunoSEQ multiplex PCR; TCRdb's copy has only in-frame clones and lacks some. This repertoire shows about 2 million clones, roughly 95% found once; its top ten account for approximately 1.2%. V lost 5 bases and J lost 5; bases outside the gene matches: 9. Germline V gene lookup returns CDR1 SGHKS and CDR2 YYEKEE (reference sequence). The length of the CDR3 is 14 residues. This TCR was recovered from a man aged 18-30 years in good health. Sample: naive CD8+ T cells sorted from blood. V gene TRBV5-5 combines with J gene TRBJ2-7; TRBD1 aligns across 8 bases. As DNA, the CDR3 is TGTGCCAGCAGTTTCAGGGGGCGCGGGGACGAGCAGTACTTC. Its protein product is CASSFRGRGDEQYF.